The source of this T cell receptor beta chain is a study of T-cell memory formation after mild COVID-19. In the case of this clonotype: Its antigen remains unknown.

Germline assignment: CDR1 LNHNV and CDR2 YYDKDF (reference sequence). The CDR3 runs 16 residues. J gave up 3 bases and V 4 bases, and 10 bases lay outside the gene matches. Using its own MiXCR run on the 5' RACE reads, TCRdb lists one record per CDR3 protein. Seen here are more than 400,000 distinct CDR3 sequences, around a sixth observed once, and the top ten hold roughly an eighth. Study-level points and caveats: Balance between CD4 and CD8 was seen in clones contracting day 15 to 85, and a CD4+ lean was seen in later expanders.

This rearrangement joins TRBV15 to TRBJ2-7, with 9 nucleotides matching TRBD2. The TCR was taken from an adult woman who had mild COVID-19 (a few samples of this study predate the infection). Cell type and time point are not known. Sequencing was done on a sample of PBMCs or a T cell subset sorted from them (not recorded which). This CDR3 reads CATSMGLISGSYEQYF. In nucleotides, the CDR3 is TGTGCCACCAGCATGGGGTTGATTAGCGGGAGCTACGAGCAGTACTTC.